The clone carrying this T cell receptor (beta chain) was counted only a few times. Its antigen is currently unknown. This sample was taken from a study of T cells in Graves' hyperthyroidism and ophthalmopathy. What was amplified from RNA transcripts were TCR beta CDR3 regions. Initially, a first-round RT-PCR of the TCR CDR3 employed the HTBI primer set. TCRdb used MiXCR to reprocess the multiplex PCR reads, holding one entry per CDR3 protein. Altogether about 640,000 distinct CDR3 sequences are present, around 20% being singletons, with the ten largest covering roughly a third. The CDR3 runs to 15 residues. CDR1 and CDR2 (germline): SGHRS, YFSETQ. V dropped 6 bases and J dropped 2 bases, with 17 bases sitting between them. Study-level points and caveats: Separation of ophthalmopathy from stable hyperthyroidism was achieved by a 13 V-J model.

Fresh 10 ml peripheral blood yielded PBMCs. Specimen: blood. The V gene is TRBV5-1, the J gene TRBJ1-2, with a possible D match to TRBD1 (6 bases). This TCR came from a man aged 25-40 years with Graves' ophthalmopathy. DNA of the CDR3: TGCGCCAGCACCCTTGGAGGGGGGCACAACTATGGCTACACCTTC. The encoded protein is CASTLGGGHNYGYTF.